These 11 T cell receptor beta chains share one sample of origin, sequenced in a study of T cells in Graves' hyperthyroidism and ophthalmopathy. RNA transcripts were the template for amplifying TCR beta CDR3 regions. RT-PCR in the first round (using the HTBI primer set) targeted the TCR CDR3. TCRdb reprocessed the multiplex PCR reads via MiXCR and lists one record per CDR3 protein. The sample records roughly 700,000 distinct CDR3 sequences, 17% being singletons. Sequencing used blood. These receptors all come from a man aged 45-65 years with Graves' hyperthyroidism.

This chain uses TRBV28 with TRBJ2-3; 7 nucleotides agree with TRBD1. Germline V gene data show CDR1 as MDHEN and CDR2 as SYDVKM. CDR3 length: 15 amino acids. The V and J ends lost 2 bases and 4 bases, in that order; junction bases with no gene match: 6. The CDR3 nucleotides read TGTGCCAGCAGTTTAACGAGAGGGGGCCCAGATACGCAGTATTTT. This translates into CASSLTRGGPDTQYF.

This clonotype was detected a few times. The chain carries TRBV19 and TRBJ2-3; TRBD2 aligns across 10 bases. V was clipped by 2 bases and J by 6 bases; unmatched bases: 8. The CDR3 has 16 amino acids. Germline CDR1 is LNHDA and CDR2 is SQIVND (reference sequence). CDR3 DNA: TGTGCCAGTAGTATATTCCAGCGGGAGGGCCGGGATACGCAGTATTTT. Encoded protein: CASSIFQREGRDTQYF.

This clonotype was seen ten or more times. J is TRBJ1-1 and V is TRBV28; D call uncertain. The CDR3 extends over 11 amino acids. Between the trimmed V and J ends, which lost 4 bases and 8 bases, there was a span of 8 bases. Germline CDR1 MDHEN, CDR2 SYDVKM. CDR3 coding DNA: TGTGCCAGCAGTTCCCTCCGCGAAGCTTTCTTT. This sequence encodes CASSSLREAFF. Variable domain in full (rest from reference TRBV28 and TRBJ1-1): DVKVTQSSRYLVKRTGEKVFLECVQDMDHENMFWYRQDPGLGLRLIYFSYDVKMKEKGDIPEGYSVSREKKERFSLILESASTNQTSMYLCASSSLREAFFGQGTRLTVV.

This clonotype was counted only a few times. The chain is built from TRBV30 and TRBJ2-7, with unresolved D. V was shortened by 2 bases and J by 6 bases, with 14 bases between the two germline ends. The germline gives CDR1 GTSNPN, CDR2 SVGIG (reference sequence). The CDR3 loop spans 13 amino acids. The CDR3 sequence is CAWSIFSPGEQYF. The CDR3 nucleotides read TGTGCCTGGAGTATATTTAGTCCTGGCGAGCAGTACTTC.

This clonotype was counted at least ten times. The rearrangement links TRBV28 to TRBJ2-3; weak D call: TRBD2 (6 bases). Trimming removed 3 bases at V and 0 bases at J, with 10 bases between. Germline V gene data show CDR1 as MDHEN and CDR2 as SYDVKM. This CDR3 region has 15 residues. This CDR3 is CASSFSAGSTDTQYF. The CDR3 DNA follows: TGTGCCAGCAGTTTTTCGGCGGGAAGCACAGATACGCAGTATTTT. Variable domain in full (rest from reference TRBV28 and TRBJ2-3): DVKVTQSSRYLVKRTGEKVFLECVQDMDHENMFWYRQDPGLGLRLIYFSYDVKMKEKGDIPEGYSVSREKKERFSLILESASTNQTSMYLCASSFSAGSTDTQYFGPGTRLTVL.

There are a few counts of this clonotype. This chain uses TRBV18 with TRBJ1-1; D gene unclear. Germline-derived CDR1 and CDR2 are KGHSH and LQKENI. V shed 2 bases and J shed 2 bases, with 9 bases lying between them. This CDR3 comprises 14 residues. In DNA, the CDR3 is TGTGCCAGCTCACCATGGCGGGGTAACACTGAAGCTTTCTTT. Translation gives CASSPWRGNTEAFF.

This clonotype appeared a few times. This clone may be a read error of a much larger clone one base away. The J gene is TRBJ2-5, the V gene TRBV14, with D uncertain. There are 13 residues in the CDR3. V was shortened by 3 bases and J by 0 bases, with 5 bases between the two germline ends. The germline CDR1 and CDR2 sequences are SGHDN and FVKESK. The CDR3 loop is CASSQRYQETQYF. DNA of the CDR3: TGTGCCAGCAGCCAGCGGTACCAAGAGACCCAGTACTTC.

CDR3 protein: CASSPGSDTGELFF. DNA of the CDR3: TGCGCCAGCAGCCCGGGGTCTGATACCGGGGAGCTGTTTTTT. The V gene is TRBV5-1, the J gene TRBJ2-2; the D gene is possibly TRBD2 (5 bases). V dropped 4 bases and J dropped 5 bases, with 12 bases sitting between them. The germline V gene encodes CDR1 SGHRS and CDR2 YFSETQ. This CDR3 comprises 14 residues.

The table lists this clonotype with many counts. V and J are TRBV20-1 and TRBJ2-7; 10 nucleotides match TRBD1. The CDR3 runs 14 residues. Germline values: CDR1 DFQATT, CDR2 SNEGSKA (reference sequence). Trimming cost V 6 bases and J 2 bases; bases outside gene matches: 7. DNA of the CDR3: TGCAGTGCGAGACAGGGGGCTCGTCCCTACGAGCAGTACTTC. Its translation: CSARQGARPYEQYF.

In DNA form, the CDR3 reads TGTGCCAGTATTAGCCAAACCGGCTACGAGCAGTACTTC. Its translation is CASISQTGYEQYF. The chain combines TRBV19 with TRBJ2-7; D gene uncertain. The germline V and J ends were trimmed by 7 bases and 3 bases, with 13 bases remaining between them. The CDR3 consists of 13 residues. From germline, CDR1 is LNHDA and CDR2 SQIVND (reference sequence).

The V gene is TRBV28, the J gene TRBJ2-4, with D perhaps TRBD1 or TRBD2 (5 bases each). Germline V lookup: CDR1 MDHEN, CDR2 SYDVKM. The length of the CDR3 is 14 residues. The V and J ends lost 5 bases and 9 bases respectively, with 17 bases between them. CDR3 coding DNA: TGTGCCAGCAGTCGCGGTAGGGGAAGCGGCATTCAGTACTTC. Amino acids: CASSRGRGSGIQYF.